These 5 T cell receptor beta chains came from one sample sequenced in a study of kidney transplant recipient with SARS-CoV-2 infection. TCRdb re-called the reads with MiXCR, one entry per CDR3 protein. The sample has 200,000 to 300,000 distinct CDR3 sequences, more than 25% seen once. Material: a blood sample, obtained at baseline and around day 110 from a kidney transplant recipient. All receptors come from a male patient aged 25 to 39 who had COVID-19 and was a kidney transplant recipient. These T cells may partly come from the graft donor.

To note about this clonotype: A much larger clone sits a single nucleotide away, making a read error possible. This chain joins TRBV5-1 and TRBJ1-2; D not resolved. Germline CDR1 and CDR2: SGHRS and YFSETQ. The CDR3 sequence is 16 residues long. Trimming removed 7 bases at V and 4 bases at J, with 23 bases between. The CDR3 bases are TGCGCCAGCGCCGAGACATCGGTTCGAAAGACCTATGGCTACACCTTC. This translates into CASAETSVRKTYGYTF.

This clonotype was counted at least ten times. This chain uses TRBV27 with TRBJ1-1; perhaps TRBD1 as D (5 bases). CDR1 is MNHEY and CDR2 is SMNVEV in the germline V gene (reference sequence). This CDR3 comprises 12 residues. Trimming took 3 bases from V and 9 from J, leaving 11 bases between them. The CDR3 nucleotides read TGTGCCAGCAGTTTTCAGGGAACAAAAGCTTTCTTT. Its protein product is CASSFQGTKAFF.

At least ten counts were recorded for this clonotype. The rearrangement joins TRBV10-2 to TRBJ2-2; 7 positions match TRBD1. The V gene end was trimmed by 7 bases and the J gene end by 4 bases; junction bases not matched to a gene: 3. The CDR3 contains 13 residues. Germline values: CDR1 WSHSY, CDR2 SAAADI. The CDR3 sequence is CASKTGTTGELFF. The CDR3 DNA reads as TGCGCCAGCAAGACAGGGACCACCGGGGAGCTGTTTTTT.

This clonotype was detected many times. V and J are TRBV5-4 and TRBJ2-7, with D perhaps TRBD1 or TRBD2 (8 bases each). The CDR3 spans 16 residues. Trimming stripped 4 bases from V and 10 bases from J, with 27 bases between. Germline V gene lookup returns CDR1 SGHNT and CDR2 YYREEE (reference sequence). CDR3 DNA sequence: TGTGCCAGCAGCCGGGAGGGTGGGCCAGGGGGCGCGCGACAGTACTTC. Translating it yields CASSREGGPGGARQYF.

This clonotype was recorded many times. The V and J genes are TRBV20-1 and TRBJ2-7; 11 bases are shared with TRBD1. This CDR3 comprises 14 residues. J was trimmed by 3 bases and V by 3 bases; bases with no gene match: 4. Germline V gene sequence: CDR1 DFQATT, CDR2 SNEGSKA (reference sequence). CDR3 bases: TGCAGTGCTAGGGACAGGGGGCAGGGCTACGAGCAGTACTTC. Translation: CSARDRGQGYEQYF.